The 5 T cell receptor beta chains listed next were all sequenced from one sample in a study of blood T cell repertoires in COVID-19. Method: immunoSEQ multiplex PCR; TCRdb's copy keeps in-frame clones and lacks some. The sample contains some 57,000 clones, around 86% of which appear only once. Sequenced sample: peripheral blood. The receptors were gathered from a man aged 65-85 years with acute or convalescent COVID-19.

This chain links TRBV5-1 with TRBJ1-1, with D unclear. The CDR3 has 15 residues. Germline V gene data show CDR1 as SGHRS and CDR2 as YFSETQ. Trimming removed 4 bases at V and 4 bases at J, with 17 bases between. The CDR3 DNA is TGCGCCAGCAGCCCTAGCCCGTTTAGGAGCACTGAAGCTTTCTTT. It translates to CASSPSPFRSTEAFF.

The V gene is TRBV9, the J gene TRBJ1-2; 8 bases are a match to TRBD1. CDR3 length equals 15 residues. Germline CDR1 and CDR2: SGDLS and YYNGEE. V lost 4 bases to trimming and J lost 1 base; unmatched junction nucleotides: 6. The CDR3 DNA is TGTGCCAGCAGCCCCAGGACAGGGAGTAACTATGGCTACACCTTC. This translates into CASSPRTGSNYGYTF.

The rearrangement uses TRBV6-5 and TRBJ2-1; TRBD2 might be the D (5 bases). CDR3 size: 12 residues. Trimming cost V 6 bases and J 5 bases, with 8 bases left between them. CDR1 and CDR2 from the germline V gene are MNHEY and SVGAGI. The CDR3: CASSRSDNEQFF. The CDR3 DNA follows: TGTGCCAGCAGCCGTAGCGACAATGAGCAGTTCTTC.

The CDR3, as DNA: TGTGCCAGCAGTTTTACAGGGGAAGGAAACACCATATATTTT. This gives the protein CASSFTGEGNTIYF. The chain recombines TRBV27 with TRBJ1-3; 7 bases align to TRBD1. From germline, CDR1 is MNHEY and CDR2 SMNVEV (reference sequence). Germline trimming cut 3 bases from V and 4 bases from J; bases unmatched to any gene: 3. This CDR3 is 14 amino acids long.

Only a few counts were recorded for this clone. The chain combines TRBV9 with TRBJ2-1, with 12 positions matching TRBD2. There are 15 residues in the CDR3. V trimming: 2 bases; J trimming: 8 bases; junction bases outside the gene matches: 5. The germline CDR1 and CDR2 sequences are SGDLS and YYNGEE. The CDR3 loop reads CASSVTSGSGDEQFF. CDR3 coding DNA: TGTGCCAGCAGCGTGACTAGCGGGAGTGGGGATGAGCAGTTCTTC. The full variable domain, its missing parts supplied by reference TRBV9 and TRBJ2-1, is DSGVTQTPKHLITATGQRVTLRCSPRSGDLSVYWYQQSLDQGLQFLIQYYNGEERAKGNILERFSAQQFPDLHSELNLSSLELGDSALYFCASSVTSGSGDEQFFGPGTRLTVL.